A selection of T cell receptor beta chains follows, all from one sample in a study of Graves' ophthalmopathy and Graves' hyperthyroidism. From the multiplex PCR reads, TCRdb called clonotypes with MiXCR, one entry per CDR3 protein. This table has almost 400,000 distinct CDR3 sequences, around 16% appearing once. Sequenced input: peripheral blood. The receptors derive from a woman aged 18-29 years with Graves' ophthalmopathy. Both conserved end residues are part of each CDR3. D genes are given only for firm matches. A row's size may be missing; if present it is once, few, many or a size class.

v_call	clone_size	cdr3_length	d_call	j_call	cdr3_aa	cdr3_nt
TRBV15	many	15	-	TRBJ1-3	CATSGDQSSGNTIYF	TGTGCCACCAGCGGAGATCAAAGCTCTGGAAACACCATATATTTT
TRBV24-1	few	15	-	TRBJ2-7	CATSDLKGGKYEQYF	TGTGCCACCAGTGATTTGAAGGGGGGAAAATACGAGCAGTACTTC
TRBV6-1	many	14	-	TRBJ1-1	CASSGARGNTEAFF	TGTGCCAGCAGCGGGGCGCGGGGGAACACTGAAGCTTTCTTT
TRBV20-1	many	11	-	TRBJ2-4	CSASDSVIQYF	TGCAGTGCTAGTGATTCGGTCATTCAGTACTTC
TRBV6-2/TRBV6-3	many	13	-	TRBJ2-6	CASSYSRANVLTF	TGTGCCAGCAGTTACTCCAGGGCCAACGTCCTGACTTTC
TRBV12-3/TRBV12-4	many	13	-	TRBJ1-2	CASSDSLDYGYTF	TGTGCCAGCAGTGACAGCCTCGACTATGGCTACACCTTC
TRBV20-1	-	14	-	TRBJ2-7	CSAEGAGGPYEQYF	TGCAGTGCAGAGGGGGCGGGAGGCCCCTACGAGCAGTACTTC
TRBV29-1	many	14	-	TRBJ1-1	CSVVLGGSKTEAFF	TGCAGCGTTGTGCTGGGGGGGTCGAAAACTGAAGCTTTCTTT
TRBV24-1	-	13	-	TRBJ1-5	CATSDRSFKRFHF	TGTGCCACCAGTGACAGGAGTTTTAAGAGATTTCATTTT
TRBV19	-	14	-	TRBJ1-2	CASSRWGSNYGYTF	TGTGCCAGTAGTAGATGGGGCAGTAACTATGGCTACACCTTC
TRBV6-4	few	15	-	TRBJ2-7	CASIPIPNLTYEQYF	TGTGCCAGCATTCCTATCCCGAACCTAACCTACGAGCAGTACTTC
TRBV5-1	many	14	-	TRBJ2-5	CASSPGQPPETQYF	TGCGCCAGCAGCCCGGGACAACCCCCAGAGACCCAGTACTTC
TRBV6-5	many	15	-	TRBJ1-5	CASSYSPGVHQPQHF	TGTGCCAGCAGTTACTCGCCAGGGGTGCATCAGCCCCAGCATTTT
TRBV29-1	many	14	-	TRBJ1-6	CSATGSAYNSPLHF	TGCAGCGCCACCGGGTCCGCATATAATTCACCCCTCCACTTT
TRBV6-5	many	14	-	TRBJ1-2	CASSTGERVYGYTF	TGTGCCAGCAGCACTGGGGAGCGAGTTTATGGCTACACCTTC
TRBV5-5	-	15	TRBD2	TRBJ2-7	CASSLVASGEYEQYF	TGTGCCAGCAGCTTGGTTGCTAGCGGAGAGTACGAGCAGTACTTC